What follows are 27 T cell receptor beta chains derived from one specimen sequenced in a study of CD8 T cells in ankylosing spondylitis. General study findings and limits: Seven to nine highly homologous variants formed a TCR beta motif that appeared characteristic of ankylosing spondylitis blood.

These receptors are not linked to any known antigen. Via MiXCR, TCRdb re-called the 5' RACE reads, giving one row per CDR3 protein. The sample holds hundreds of thousands of distinct CDR3 sequences, 12% seen once. The sample comprised blood, either unsorted or a sorted T cell fraction (not recorded which). All receptors come from a male donor with ankylosing spondylitis.

This clonotype has only a few counts. Written as DNA, the CDR3 is TGCAGTGCTAGAGTACCAGCGGGAGGGCACACCGGGGAGCTGTTTTTT. It translates to CSARVPAGGHTGELFF. V gene TRBV20-1 combines with J gene TRBJ2-2; 10 bases line up with TRBD2. With V trimmed by 1 base and J by 3 bases, 5 bases remained unmatched. The CDR3 consists of 16 residues. CDR1 and CDR2 (germline): DFQATT, SNEGSKA (reference sequence).

This clonotype appeared many times. The chain recombines TRBV27 with TRBJ2-7; TRBD1 might be the D (7 bases). The CDR3 runs 17 residues. The V and J ends lost 7 bases and 3 bases respectively, with 25 bases between them. CDR1 is MNHEY, CDR2 SMNVEV, per germline (reference sequence). The DNA for the CDR3 is TGTGCCAGCAAGGCTAGGGGACCAGGGGGGAGAGACTACGAGCAGTACTTC. It yields the protein CASKARGPGGRDYEQYF.

The chain combines TRBV11-2 with TRBJ1-2; possible D gene TRBD1, 5 bases. CDR3 length: 13 residues. Trimming shortened V by 5 bases and J by 7 bases, and 14 bases separated the two germline ends. CDR1 is SGHAT, CDR2 FQNNGV, per germline. CDR3 in amino acids: CASSVGTSTGYTF. The DNA of the CDR3 is TGTGCCAGCAGCGTCGGGACCTCAACTGGCTACACCTTC.

This chain uses TRBV9 with TRBJ1-3; D ambiguous. The CDR3 runs to 14 residues. Per the germline V gene, CDR1 is SGDLS and CDR2 is YYNGEE. V dropped 2 bases and J dropped 4 bases, with 10 bases sitting between them. The CDR3 region has the DNA TGTGCCAGCAGCGTGAAGGTCGACGGAAACACCATATATTTT. This gives the protein CASSVKVDGNTIYF.

This clonotype appeared a few times. The genes are TRBV5-8 and TRBJ2-1; D is unclear. CDR1 is SGHTS, CDR2 YDEGEE, per germline. The CDR3 totals 13 residues. V was cut by 3 bases and J by 13 bases, with 17 bases left in between. The CDR3: CASSSVPGRNQFF. CDR3 bases: TGTGCCAGCAGCTCCGTGCCGGGTCGGAATCAGTTCTTC.

The V call is TRBV12-3 or TRBV12-4, the J call TRBJ2-1; 13 nucleotides align to TRBD2. The CDR3 has 24 amino acids. V gave up 1 base and J gave up 2 bases; unmatched junction bases: 23. The DNA for the CDR3 is TGTGCCAGCAGTTTAGGCCAATTCTCCGCCTTACTAGCGGGAGGGCTCGGTCCCTACAATGAGCAGTTCTTC. It encodes CASSLGQFSALLAGGLGPYNEQFF.

This clonotype was picked up many times. V is TRBV5-1 and J is TRBJ2-1, with TRBD1 matching 7 bases. Losses at the gene ends were 7 bases for V and 8 bases for J; bases not matched to a gene: 9. Looked up from germline, CDR1 is SGHRS and CDR2 is YFSETQ. This CDR3 has 13 amino acids. The CDR3 DNA reads TGCGCCAGCTGGAAGAGGGGGCTTGATGAGCAGTTCTTC. Translating it yields CASWKRGLDEQFF.

Ten or more counts support this clonotype. The rearrangement links TRBV12-3 or TRBV12-4 to TRBJ2-6; D uncertain. V lost 2 bases and J 1 base, leaving 6 bases between the germline ends. The CDR3 is made up of 15 amino acids. The CDR3 nucleotides are TGTGCCAGCAGTTTAAGTCGTTCTGGGGCCAACGTCCTGACTTTC. Its translation is CASSLSRSGANVLTF.

This clonotype has only a few counts. The genes are TRBV20-1 and TRBJ2-3; 8 bases are a match to TRBD2. Germline assignment: CDR1 DFQATT and CDR2 SNEGSKA (reference sequence). Trimming took 0 bases from V and 0 from J; bases not matched to a gene: 2. The CDR3 extends over 15 amino acids. The CDR3 region is CSARELAASTDTQYF. The DNA of the CDR3 is TGCAGTGCTAGAGAACTAGCGGCTAGCACAGATACGCAGTATTTT.

In this sample, this clonotype turned up many times. This chain uses TRBV3-1 with TRBJ1-6; a possible D gene is TRBD1 (6 bases). With 5 bases removed from V and 8 bases from J, the gap between germline ends came to 10 bases. The germline V gene has CDR1 LGHDT and CDR2 YNNKEL (reference sequence). CDR3 length: 13 amino acids. DNA of the CDR3: TGTGCCAGCAGCTCCAGGACAGATTCACCCCTCCACTTT. It encodes CASSSRTDSPLHF.

This clonotype was seen more than once but under ten times. The chain joins TRBV12-3 or TRBV12-4 to TRBJ2-1, with TRBD2 matching over 11 bases. The CDR3 sequence is 17 residues long. The V and J ends lost 6 bases and 8 bases, in that order; junction bases with no gene match: 15. The CDR3 protein is CASSPGTSGGWGDEQFF. The CDR3 DNA reads as TGTGCCAGCAGCCCCGGGACTAGCGGAGGGTGGGGGGATGAGCAGTTCTTC.

This clonotype was found a few times. This chain links TRBV2 with TRBJ1-2; a possible D gene is TRBD1 (6 bases). The germline V gene has CDR1 SNHLY and CDR2 FYNNEI. V shed 6 bases and J shed 3 bases, with 14 bases lying between them. The CDR3 covers 14 residues. The CDR3 nucleotides read TGTGCCAGCAGCCAGGGAGGGGGGTACTATGGCTACACCTTC. This encodes CASSQGGGYYGYTF.

The chain links TRBV12-3 or TRBV12-4 to TRBJ1-3; D unclear. The CDR3 runs 14 residues. The ends were cut back, 7 bases at V and 0 bases at J, with 10 bases in the middle. The CDR3 sequence: CASTRINSGNTIYF. The CDR3, as DNA: TGTGCCAGCACACGTATTAACTCTGGAAACACCATATATTTT.

This clonotype has a handful of counts. This chain uses TRBV20-1 with TRBJ2-1; D is unclear. The CDR3 consists of 13 residues. Trimming shortened V by 6 bases and J by 7 bases, and 16 bases separated the two germline ends. Germline CDR1 and CDR2: DFQATT and SNEGSKA (reference sequence). The CDR3 here is CSAPVGRKNEQFF. In nucleotides, the CDR3 is TGCAGTGCACCCGTCGGACGCAAGAATGAGCAGTTCTTC.

This clonotype was seen a few times. The chain combines TRBV5-1 with TRBJ2-3; no clear D. This CDR3 is built from 17 residues. Germline CDR1 SGHRS, CDR2 YFSETQ. V was clipped by 0 bases and J by 0 bases, with 14 bases between them. For the CDR3, the DNA is TGCGCCAGCAGCTTGGGTAGAGGATTTACAAGCACAGATACGCAGTATTTT. Amino acids: CASSLGRGFTSTDTQYF.

The chain joins TRBV11-2 to TRBJ2-7; 8 bases align to TRBD2. V lost 5 bases, J lost 2 bases, and 2 bases stayed unmatched. The CDR3 totals 13 residues. CDR1 is SGHAT, CDR2 FQNNGV, per germline. The CDR3 is CASSRTSPYEQYF. The CDR3 DNA follows: TGTGCCAGCAGCAGGACTAGCCCCTACGAGCAGTACTTC. Based on the CDR3 plus reference TRBV11-2 and TRBJ2-7, the full variable domain is EAGVAQSPRYKIIEKRQSVAFWCNPISGHATLYWYQQILGQGPKLLIQFQNNGVVDDSQLPKDRFSAERLKGVDSTLKIQPAKLEDSAVYLCASSRTSPYEQYFGPGTRLTVT.

This clonotype has only a few counts. J is TRBJ1-1 and V is TRBV25-1, with D hard to call. This CDR3 spans 13 amino acids. CDR1 and CDR2 from the germline V gene are MGHDK and SYGVNS. V gave up 0 bases and J gave up 8 bases, with 10 bases separating them. The DNA for the CDR3 is TGTGCCAGCAGTGAATATCGGTTCGGAGAAGCTTTCTTT. It codes for CASSEYRFGEAFF.

V usage is TRBV12-3 or TRBV12-4 and J usage is TRBJ2-5; D is uncertain. Trimming cost V 7 bases and J 0 bases, with 9 bases left between them. This CDR3 comprises 13 residues. CDR3 region: CASTLSYQETQYF. As DNA, the CDR3 is TGTGCCAGCACCCTCTCGTACCAAGAGACCCAGTACTTC.

This clonotype was recorded many times. The chain uses TRBV20-1 and TRBJ2-5; D unresolved. The CDR3 is 14 amino acids. Germline CDR1 is DFQATT and CDR2 is SNEGSKA (reference sequence). The V gene lost 0 bases and the J gene lost 5 bases, with 13 bases spanning the gap. CDR3 amino acids: CSARDRAVGETQYF. The DNA for the CDR3 is TGCAGTGCTAGAGATCGGGCGGTGGGGGAGACCCAGTACTTC.

This clonotype was detected only a few times. V usage is TRBV24-1 and J usage is TRBJ2-3; the D call may be TRBD1 or TRBD2 (5 bases each). CDR3 length: 15 residues. CDR1 and CDR2 (germline): KGHDR, SFDVKD. Trimming pared 1 base from V and 3 bases from J, leaving 10 bases between. The CDR3 sequence: CATSDFGAATDTQYF. CDR3 nucleotides: TGTGCCACCAGTGATTTCGGGGCGGCAACAGATACGCAGTATTTT.

The chain links TRBV7-2 to TRBJ1-6; maybe TRBD1 (6 bases). The CDR3 extends over 15 amino acids. CDR1 is SGHTA, CDR2 FQGNSA, per germline. V lost 2 bases and J 8 bases, leaving 13 bases between the germline ends. The CDR3 DNA sequence: TGTGCCAGCAGCTTAATGGGGGGGCTAGATTCACCCCTCCACTTT. The encoded protein is CASSLMGGLDSPLHF. The full variable domain, rest sourced from reference TRBV7-2 and TRBJ1-6, is GAGVSQSPSNKVTEKGKDVELRCDPISGHTALYWYRQSLGQGLEFLIYFQGNSAPDKSGLPSDRFSAERTGGSVSTLTIQRTQQEDSAVYLCASSLMGGLDSPLHFGNGTRLTVT.

The rearrangement uses TRBV11-2 and TRBJ1-3; D might be TRBD1 (6 bases). Deletions cut 1 base from V and 4 bases from J, with 14 bases between. The CDR3 extends over 16 amino acids. The V gene's germline CDR1 is SGHAT and CDR2 FQNNGV. The CDR3 DNA reads as TGTGCCAGCAGCTTAGGAGTACACAGGGCCGGAAACACCATATATTTT. Translated, it gives CASSLGVHRAGNTIYF. Drawing the rest from reference TRBV11-2 and TRBJ1-3, the complete variable domain is EAGVAQSPRYKIIEKRQSVAFWCNPISGHATLYWYQQILGQGPKLLIQFQNNGVVDDSQLPKDRFSAERLKGVDSTLKIQPAKLEDSAVYLCASSLGVHRAGNTIYFGEGSWLTVV.

The table lists this clonotype with a few counts. The J gene is TRBJ2-1, the V gene TRBV20-1; D gene ambiguous. This CDR3 region has 13 residues. Germline CDR1 is DFQATT and CDR2 is SNEGSKA (reference sequence). V lost 6 bases, J lost 9 bases, and 18 bases lay in between. CDR3 coding DNA: TGCAGTGCGTCAGAAGCCTTTGCCGGTGAGCAGTTCTTC. Residues: CSASEAFAGEQFF.

Details on this clonotype: This could be a read error, since a much larger clone is one nucleotide away. V gene TRBV10-3 combines with J gene TRBJ2-1; TRBD1 agrees at 8 bases. The germline V gene has CDR1 ENHRY and CDR2 SYGVKD. The CDR3 runs 15 residues. CDR3: CAISPTGDNYNEQSF. CDR3 DNA sequence: TGTGCCATCAGTCCGACAGGGGATAACTACAATGAGCAGTCCTTC.

This clonotype occurred a few times. The CDR3 DNA sequence: TGCGCCAGCAGTAATAGCGGGGGGAGCTCCTACAATGAGCAGTTCTTC. Its translation is CASSNSGGSSYNEQFF. The chain couples TRBV5-1 to TRBJ2-1; 10 nucleotides line up with TRBD2. Germline CDR1 is SGHRS and CDR2 is YFSETQ. The junction had 5 bases not matched to a gene; V was cut back by 5 bases and J by 0 bases. The CDR3 runs 16 residues.

This clonotype showed up just a few times. The V and J genes are TRBV20-1 and TRBJ2-5; 11 bases fit TRBD2. The CDR3 length is 12 residues. CDR1 and CDR2 from the germline V gene are DFQATT and SNEGSKA (reference sequence). The trim removed 7 bases at V and 5 bases at J, leaving 3 bases unmatched. CDR3 protein: CSVTSGSETQYF. The CDR3 region has the DNA TGCAGTGTTACTAGCGGGAGTGAGACCCAGTACTTC.

The table lists this clonotype with a few counts. The rearrangement joins TRBV20-1 to TRBJ2-7; 11 bases are a match to TRBD2. The CDR3 runs to 14 residues. The V and J ends lost 5 bases and 6 bases, in that order; junction bases with no gene match: 9. Per the germline V gene, CDR1 is DFQATT and CDR2 is SNEGSKA (reference sequence). The DNA of the CDR3 is TGCAGTGCTCCCGTCAATAGCGGGAGGGGCGAGCAGTACGTC. Protein product: CSAPVNSGRGEQYV.